Listed below are T cell receptor beta chains from one sample, sequenced in a study of blood T cell repertoires in COVID-19. Clones were read by immunoSEQ multiplex PCR, and TCRdb kept only the in-frame ones, dropping some. The table lists over 200,000 clones, roughly 80% of them singletons. The sequenced sample was peripheral blood. These TCRs come from a woman older than 75 with COVID-19, enrolled during active disease. Both conserved end residues are part of each CDR3. D genes are given only for firm matches. Size tells how often a clone was seen (once, few, many) or the class of an expanded clone, and some rows leave it out.

.,TRBV4-1,TRBJ1-2,.,CASSHREAQPQGHTF,TGCGCCAGCAGCCACCGGGAGGCGCAGCCCCAAGGGCACACCTTC
.,TRBV20-1,TRBJ2-7,.,CSASRGFVSYEQYF,TGCAGTGCTAGTAGGGGCTTCGTCTCCTACGAGCAGTACTTC
.,TRBV10-3,TRBJ1-5,.,CAISEDAGMSNQPQHF,TGTGCCATCAGTGAGGATGCGGGGATGAGCAATCAGCCCCAGCATTTT
.,TRBV27,TRBJ2-7,TRBD1,CASTPGQGQVYEQYF,TGTGCCAGCACCCCTGGACAGGGACAAGTCTACGAGCAGTACTTC
few,TRBV6-5,TRBJ2-2,.,CASSYLEPGELFF,TGTGCCAGCAGTTACTTGGAGCCCGGGGAGCTGTTTTTT
few,TRBV5-4,TRBJ2-1,TRBD2,CASSLEFLAGGEQFF,TGTGCCAGCAGCTTGGAATTCCTAGCGGGCGGAGAGCAGTTCTTC
.,TRBV6-5,TRBJ1-5,.,CASSLLPRGEQPQHF,TGTGCCAGCAGTCTCCTTCCCAGGGGAGAACAGCCCCAGCATTTT
.,TRBV6-5,TRBJ1-1,.,CASSFSAGNTEAFF,TGTGCCAGCAGTTTCAGCGCTGGGAACACTGAAGCTTTCTTT
.,TRBV6-2/TRBV6-3,TRBJ1-5,TRBD1,CASSYGTGGNQPQHF,TGTGCCAGCAGTTATGGGACAGGGGGGAATCAGCCCCAGCATTTT
.,TRBV3-1/TRBV3-2,TRBJ1-6,.,CASSPGGNINSPLHF,TGTGCCAGCAGCCCCGGGGGTAATATTAATTCACCCCTCCACTTT
.,TRBV19,TRBJ1-4,.,CASRNQAAVNEKLFF,TGTGCCAGTAGGAATCAAGCCGCCGTTAATGAAAAACTGTTTTTT
.,TRBV6-5,TRBJ2-5,TRBD1,CASALRQGAMETQYF,TGTGCCAGCGCTTTGCGACAGGGGGCGATGGAGACCCAGTACTTC
.,TRBV9,TRBJ1-5,.,CASSVGGVSNQPQHF,TGTGCCAGCAGCGTAGGGGGGGTTAGCAATCAGCCCCAGCATTTT
.,TRBV18,TRBJ1-1,.,CASSPAGRDTEAFF,TGTGCCAGCTCACCGGCGGGGCGAGACACTGAAGCTTTCTTT
once,TRBV7-9,TRBJ2-7,.,CASRPGLPAQQYF,TGTGCCAGCAGGCCGGGACTCCCCGCCCAGCAGTACTTC
.,TRBV29-1,TRBJ2-3,TRBD2,CSGGSSTDTQYF,TGCAGCGGCGGGAGTAGCACAGATACGCAGTATTTT
.,TRBV19,TRBJ2-3,.,CASSIRNPQGKLTDTQYF,TGTGCCAGTAGTATCCGAAACCCGCAGGGAAAACTCACAGATACGCAGTATTTT
.,TRBV27,TRBJ1-4,.,CASSPARDSFNEKLFF,TGTGCCAGCAGTCCAGCCCGAGACAGCTTTAATGAAAAACTGTTTTTT
.,TRBV12-3/TRBV12-4,TRBJ2-1,.,CASSPAGYNEQFF,TGTGCCAGCAGTCCCGCGGGCTACAATGAGCAGTTCTTC
.,TRBV21-1,TRBJ2-7,.,CASSKAHPSYEQYF,TGTGCCAGCAGCAAAGCACATCCCTCCTACGAGCAGTACTTC
once,TRBV19,TRBJ1-1,TRBD1,CASSIFRGRVNTEAFF,TGTGCCAGTAGTATTTTCAGGGGGCGCGTGAACACTGAAGCTTTCTTT
.,TRBV11-3,TRBJ2-2,.,CASSLGGDRLNTGELFF,TGTGCCAGCAGCTTAGGGGGGGACAGACTGAACACCGGGGAGCTGTTTTTT
.,TRBV5-1,TRBJ2-5,.,CASSHGQSQETQYF,TGCGCCAGCAGCCATGGGCAGTCCCAAGAGACCCAGTACTTC
.,TRBV4-1,TRBJ2-1,.,CASSLFDRNLDNEQFF,TGCGCCAGCAGCCTTTTCGACAGAAACCTAGACAATGAGCAGTTCTTC
.,TRBV6-5,TRBJ2-3,.,CASSQRQGTDTQYF,TGTGCCAGCAGTCAAAGACAAGGCACAGATACGCAGTATTTT
.,TRBV4-1,TRBJ2-6,.,CASSQGPQSSGANVLTF,TGCGCCAGCAGCCAAGGGCCTCAGTCCTCTGGGGCCAACGTCCTGACTTTC
once,TRBV28,TRBJ1-1,.,CASQAMNTEAFF,TGTGCCAGCCAGGCCATGAACACTGAAGCTTTCTTT